This TCR beta chain came from a study of CD4+ T cells in melanoma. Study conclusions and caveats: Diverse differentiation states were reported for melanoma neoantigen-specific CD4+ T cells.

Points on this clone: No antigen is known for it.

From germline, CDR1 is LNHDA and CDR2 SQIVND (reference sequence). V lost 6 bases and J lost 1, with 10 bases in between. This CDR3 spans 14 amino acids. TCRdb keeps only in-frame clones here, not all; method: immunoSEQ multiplex PCR. The sample contains about 50,000 clones, approximately 89% of which appear only once. This clonotype was obtained from a human donor with melanoma. V gene TRBV19 combines with J gene TRBJ1-5; D call uncertain. Sequenced input: peripheral blood. The CDR3 protein is CASSLDGSNQPQHF. As DNA, the CDR3 is TGTGCCAGTAGCCTGGACGGGAGCAATCAGCCCCAGCATTTT. Full variable domain (outside the CDR3, taken from reference TRBV19 and TRBJ1-5): DGGITQSPKYLFRKEGQNVTLSCEQNLNHDAMYWYRQDPGQGLRLIYYSQIVNDFQKGDIAEGYSVSREKKESFPLTVTSAQKNPTAFYLCASSLDGSNQPQHFGDGTRLSIL.